The source of this TCR beta chain is a study of control samples from healthy donors and cancer patients. Sequencing was performed with immunoSEQ multiplex PCR; in TCRdb, only in-frame clones are kept and a portion is missing. Counted here are 120,000 to 150,000 clones, about nine tenths occurring once; the ten biggest clones make up under 4%. This clone has more than one count but fewer than ten. The specimen sequenced was blood. The TCR sequence derives from a man between 25 and 39 years old in good health.

The CDR3 loop is CASSQVLRGRTEAFF. CDR3 nucleotides: TGCGCCAGCAGCCAAGTGCTAAGGGGTCGTACTGAAGCTTTCTTT. The chain employs TRBV4-1 and TRBJ1-1; tentatively, D is TRBD1 (5 bases). In germline, CDR1 is MGHRA, CDR2 YSYEKL. V was trimmed by 1 base and J by 5 bases, leaving 14 bases between them. The CDR3 is made up of 15 amino acids.